Listed below are T cell receptor beta chains from one sample, sequenced in a study of PD-1 blockade in classical Hodgkin lymphoma. The method was immunoSEQ multiplex PCR; TCRdb's version includes in-frame clones alone and lacks a portion of them. The table has fewer than 25,000 clones, 60% to 80% seen once. The sample in question was peripheral blood mononuclear cells (PBMCs), obtained at baseline. The receptors were sampled from a human donor with classical Hodgkin lymphoma. CDR3s include the opening cysteine and the closing phenylalanine or tryptophan. D genes are given only for firm matches. Size is omitted from some rows. Given values are once, few, many or a class for expanded clones.

V gene: TRBV9; D gene: .; J gene: TRBJ2-3; clone size: .; CDR3 DNA: TGTGCCAGCAGCGTAGGGGGTTACACAGATACGCAGTATTTT; CDR3 protein: CASSVGGYTDTQYF
V gene: TRBV9; D gene: TRBD1; J gene: TRBJ1-4; clone size: .; CDR3 DNA: TGTGCCAGCAGCGCTGGGACAGTGGGAGTTGAAAAACTGTTTTTT; CDR3 protein: CASSAGTVGVEKLFF
V gene: TRBV4-3; D gene: .; J gene: TRBJ2-2; clone size: .; CDR3 DNA: TGCGCCCGGGATGTGGACCGGACACTACAATACACCGGGGAGCTGTTTTTT; CDR3 protein: CARDVDRTLQYTGELFF
V gene: TRBV19; D gene: .; J gene: TRBJ2-2; clone size: .; CDR3 DNA: TGTGCCAGTAGTATTACTAGCCCCGCCGGGGAGCTGTTTTTT; CDR3 protein: CASSITSPAGELFF
V gene: TRBV7-2; D gene: .; J gene: TRBJ1-2; clone size: few; CDR3 DNA: TGTGCCAGCAGCCCCTTCATAACGACGGCCTATGGCTACACCTTC; CDR3 protein: CASSPFITTAYGYTF
V gene: TRBV6-6; D gene: .; J gene: TRBJ2-1; clone size: .; CDR3 DNA: TGTGCCAGCAGTCCCCCCCGGACTAAAACCGATGAGCAGTTCTTC; CDR3 protein: CASSPPRTKTDEQFF
V gene: TRBV2; D gene: .; J gene: TRBJ1-4; clone size: .; CDR3 DNA: TGTGCCAGCAGCCCCACCTACGACAGGTCAGATCTAAAACTGTTTTTT; CDR3 protein: CASSPTYDRSDLKLFF
V gene: TRBV6-1; D gene: .; J gene: TRBJ2-7; clone size: .; CDR3 DNA: TGTGCCAGCTGGCGGAACTCCTACGAGCAGTACTTC; CDR3 protein: CASWRNSYEQYF
V gene: TRBV19; D gene: .; J gene: TRBJ1-5; clone size: .; CDR3 DNA: TGTGCCAGTAGTGACCGAGCGTATCAGCCCCAGCATTTT; CDR3 protein: CASSDRAYQPQHF
V gene: TRBV5-1; D gene: .; J gene: TRBJ1-6; clone size: .; CDR3 DNA: TGCGCCAGCAGCACCACGGACAATAATTCACCCCTCCACTTT; CDR3 protein: CASSTTDNNSPLHF
V gene: TRBV29-1; D gene: .; J gene: TRBJ2-2; clone size: .; CDR3 DNA: TGCAGCGTTGGTGCTAGCGTAAACACCGGGGAGCTGTTTTTT; CDR3 protein: CSVGASVNTGELFF
V gene: TRBV6-1; D gene: .; J gene: TRBJ2-7; clone size: .; CDR3 DNA: TGTGCCAGCAGTGAATTTAGGGCCCCCTACGAGCAGTACTTC; CDR3 protein: CASSEFRAPYEQYF
V gene: TRBV28; D gene: .; J gene: TRBJ1-2; clone size: once; CDR3 DNA: TGTGCCAGCAGTTTTAGGGGGTTGGGGGCTGGCTACACCTTC; CDR3 protein: CASSFRGLGAGYTF
V gene: TRBV25-1; D gene: TRBD2; J gene: TRBJ2-2; clone size: .; CDR3 DNA: TGCGCCGGGGGGACCCTTTCCGGGGAGCTGTTTTTT; CDR3 protein: CAGGTLSGELFF
V gene: TRBV4-1; D gene: .; J gene: TRBJ1-1; clone size: .; CDR3 DNA: TGCGCCAGCAGCCAACAACAGGGAGACGACACTGAAGCTTTCTTT; CDR3 protein: CASSQQQGDDTEAFF
V gene: TRBV7-2; D gene: .; J gene: TRBJ2-7; clone size: .; CDR3 DNA: TGTGCCAGCAGCTCGCTGAGGGAAATCAGGGGCAACGAGCAGTACTTC; CDR3 protein: CASSSLREIRGNEQYF
V gene: TRBV6-5; D gene: TRBD2; J gene: TRBJ2-5; clone size: .; CDR3 DNA: TGTGCCAGCAGCTTGCTAGCGGGAGGGAGAGAGACCCAGTACTTC; CDR3 protein: CASSLLAGGRETQYF
V gene: TRBV27; D gene: .; J gene: TRBJ2-3; clone size: .; CDR3 DNA: TGTGCCAGCAGCCAGTTTTGGGCCCGTACAGATACGCAGTATTTT; CDR3 protein: CASSQFWARTDTQYF
V gene: TRBV5-4; D gene: .; J gene: TRBJ2-5; clone size: .; CDR3 DNA: TGTGCCAGCAGCACTGGACAGTACCAAGAGACCCAGTACTTC; CDR3 protein: CASSTGQYQETQYF
V gene: TRBV2; D gene: .; J gene: TRBJ1-1; clone size: .; CDR3 DNA: TGTGCCAGCAGTCCAGGGTTAGCGAGGAACACTGAAGCTTTCTTT; CDR3 protein: CASSPGLARNTEAFF
V gene: TRBV28; D gene: .; J gene: TRBJ2-1; clone size: .; CDR3 DNA: TGTGCCAGCAGTTTCAATGAGCAGTTCTTC; CDR3 protein: CASSFNEQFF
V gene: TRBV4-3; D gene: TRBD1; J gene: TRBJ2-7; clone size: once; CDR3 DNA: TGCGCCAGCAGCCAAGGGACAGGGTTCCCCTACGAGCAGTACTTC; CDR3 protein: CASSQGTGFPYEQYF
V gene: TRBV5-5; D gene: .; J gene: TRBJ2-1; clone size: .; CDR3 DNA: TGTGCCAGCAGCCCTCGCCCCGGGGCATTCGGCAATGAGCAGTTCTTC; CDR3 protein: CASSPRPGAFGNEQFF
V gene: TRBV19; D gene: .; J gene: TRBJ2-1; clone size: .; CDR3 DNA: TGTGCCAGTACCCCGGCCGAGTACAATGAGCAGTTCTTC; CDR3 protein: CASTPAEYNEQFF
V gene: TRBV29-1; D gene: .; J gene: TRBJ2-2; clone size: .; CDR3 DNA: TGCAGCCCCGGGGGAACCGAACACCGGGGAGCTGTTTTT; CDR3 protein: CSPGGTEHRGAVF
V gene: TRBV5-1; D gene: .; J gene: TRBJ2-1; clone size: .; CDR3 DNA: TGCGCCAGCAGCTTGAGGGCAGGGACATACAATGAGCAGTTCTTC; CDR3 protein: CASSLRAGTYNEQFF
V gene: TRBV7-9; D gene: TRBD2; J gene: TRBJ2-3; clone size: .; CDR3 DNA: TGTGCCAGCAGCCCCTACCCCTTCTTAGCGGGTCCCGGGTATACGCAGTATTTT; CDR3 protein: CASSPYPFLAGPGYTQYF
V gene: TRBV13; D gene: TRBD2; J gene: TRBJ2-5; clone size: once; CDR3 DNA: TGTGCCAGCAGCTCTTTAGGTGGACTAGCGGGGGCGGAGACCCAGTACTTC; CDR3 protein: CASSSLGGLAGAETQYF
V gene: TRBV2; D gene: TRBD2; J gene: TRBJ2-6; clone size: .; CDR3 DNA: TGTGCCAGCAGTTCGGGACTATCCCGCTCTGGGGCCAACGTCCTGACTTTC; CDR3 protein: CASSSGLSRSGANVLTF
V gene: TRBV6-1; D gene: .; J gene: TRBJ2-2; clone size: .; CDR3 DNA: TGTGCCAGCAGTGAACAGGGGTGGACCGGGGAGCTGTTTTTT; CDR3 protein: CASSEQGWTGELFF
V gene: TRBV7-7; D gene: .; J gene: TRBJ2-2; clone size: once; CDR3 DNA: TGTGCTAGCAGCTTAGGCGCGGGGACCGGGGAGCTGTTTTTT; CDR3 protein: CASSLGAGTGELFF
V gene: TRBV30; D gene: .; J gene: TRBJ2-3; clone size: .; CDR3 DNA: TGTGCCTGGAGGAAGGACGGACTCCTCAGTTCTACGCAGTATTTT; CDR3 protein: CAWRKDGLLSSTQYF
V gene: TRBV27; D gene: .; J gene: TRBJ1-2; clone size: .; CDR3 DNA: TGTGCCAGCAGTTTATCTGCCGGGGCCTATTATGGCTACACCTTC; CDR3 protein: CASSLSAGAYYGYTF
V gene: TRBV6-1; D gene: .; J gene: TRBJ1-6; clone size: few; CDR3 DNA: TGTGCCAGCACTATCGTAAATTCACCCCTCCACTTT; CDR3 protein: CASTIVNSPLHF
V gene: TRBV7-9; D gene: .; J gene: TRBJ1-6; clone size: .; CDR3 DNA: TGTGCCAGCAGCTTAGAGGGCAGGACGCCTAATTCACCCCTCCACTTT; CDR3 protein: CASSLEGRTPNSPLHF
V gene: TRBV6-1; D gene: .; J gene: TRBJ2-3; clone size: .; CDR3 DNA: TGTGCCAGCATCGAATTGGGTTATACGCAGTATTTT; CDR3 protein: CASIELGYTQYF
V gene: TRBV10-1; D gene: TRBD1; J gene: TRBJ2-2; clone size: .; CDR3 DNA: TGCGCCAGCCCTAACAGGGGTGCGACCCCCTACTTTAACACCGGGGAGCTGTTTTTT; CDR3 protein: CASPNRGATPYFNTGELFF
V gene: TRBV18; D gene: .; J gene: TRBJ2-3; clone size: .; CDR3 DNA: TGTGCCAGCTCCCCCGGGGCAGGGGTCACCACAGATACGCAGTATTTT; CDR3 protein: CASSPGAGVTTDTQYF